Shown below are 6 T cell receptor beta chains from a single sample sequenced in a study of blood T cell repertoires in COVID-19. Libraries were prepared by immunoSEQ multiplex PCR; TCRdb keeps only in-frame clonotypes and omits some of them. The sample comprises 270,000 or so clones, 83% of which are singletons, and 8% to 9.5% rests with the top ten. The sequencing sample was made of peripheral blood. The receptors shown here come from a woman in her 50s who had recovered from COVID-19.

V and J are TRBV6-2 or TRBV6-3 and TRBJ1-6; D gene ambiguous. Trimming left V 5 bases short and J 9 bases short, with 17 bases between. The CDR3 runs to 15 residues. The germline V gene has CDR1 MNHEY and CDR2 SVGEGT. The CDR3 spells CASSRREGYGSPLHF. CDR3 DNA: TGTGCCAGCAGTCGCCGGGAGGGTTATGGTTCACCCCTCCACTTT.

The rearrangement joins TRBV5-1 to TRBJ2-5; TRBD2 agrees at 10 bases. The CDR3 loop spans 18 amino acids. Looked up from germline, CDR1 is SGHRS and CDR2 is YFSETQ. Unmatched junction bases numbered 16, after V lost 1 base and J lost 7 bases. In DNA form, the CDR3 reads TGCGCCAGCAGCTTGTACCCGTCTGAGCGGGGGGGCGGAGGGACCCAGTACTTC. Its translation is CASSLYPSERGGGGTQYF.

This chain connects TRBV5-1 to TRBJ1-1; 8 bases line up with TRBD1. The CDR3 covers 15 residues. V lost 4 bases and J lost 5; bases outside the gene matches: 10. Germline V gene lookup returns CDR1 SGHRS and CDR2 YFSETQ. The CDR3 here is CASSQSQGERTEAFF. The CDR3 DNA is TGCGCCAGCAGCCAATCACAGGGGGAGAGGACTGAAGCTTTCTTT.

The chain recombines TRBV4-3 with TRBJ2-7; 9 bases align to TRBD1. The CDR3 extends over 17 amino acids. Unmatched junction bases numbered 10, after V lost 0 bases and J lost 4 bases. Per germline, CDR1 LGHNA and CDR2 YSLEER. CDR3 DNA sequence: TGCGCCAGCAGCCAAGAGGGCCCGGACAGGGGATTATACGAGCAGTACTTC. Protein: CASSQEGPDRGLYEQYF.

This clone was observed a few times. The chain recombines TRBV29-1 with TRBJ1-2; unclear D gene. The V end was cut by 7 bases, the J end by 2 bases, with 8 bases between. Per germline, CDR1 SQVTM and CDR2 ANQGSEA. The CDR3 length is 11 residues. In nucleotides, the CDR3 is TGCAGCGCCCGGGGAAACTATGGCTACACCTTC. It encodes CSARGNYGYTF.

The rearrangement links TRBV30 to TRBJ2-3; TRBD2 agrees at 11 bases. V was clipped by 0 bases and J by 6 bases; unmatched bases: 11. CDR1 and CDR2 from the germline V gene are GTSNPN and SVGIG (reference sequence). The CDR3 is 17 residues long. The CDR3 nucleotides read TGTGCCTGGAGTGTACTAAGGGTTAGCGGGGGGGTGGATACGCAGTATTTT. It is translated as CAWSVLRVSGGVDTQYF.